A selection of T cell receptor beta chains follows, all from one sample in a study of Ad26.COV2.S vaccination and SARS-CoV-2 variants. Measured with immunoSEQ multiplex PCR; TCRdb has only the in-frame clones, and not every one. The sample shows approximately 300,000 clones, about 86% of them seen only once. Sample: peripheral blood, taken in a trial of Ad26.COV2.S vaccine versus placebo. The source of these receptors is a person between 18 and 59 years old who received the Ad26.COV2.S COVID-19 vaccine or a placebo. The CDR3 runs from the conserved cysteine through the conserved F or W. The order of the fields is D gene, J gene, V gene, clone size, CDR3 protein, CDR3 DNA. A D gene is named only where the DNA matches it firmly. Where a row states a size, it is once, few, many or the class of an expanded clone; other rows omit it.

-	TRBJ1-1	TRBV7-2	-	CASSSRRGQNTEAFF	TGTGCCAGCAGCTCGCGCAGGGGTCAAAACACTGAAGCTTTCTTT
TRBD1	TRBJ2-7	TRBV11-2	few	CASSPGGAGTGPREQYF	TGTGCCAGCAGCCCAGGGGGAGCCGGGACAGGGCCCCGGGAGCAGTACTTC
-	TRBJ1-2	TRBV19	-	CASSYPRSDSNYGYTF	TGTGCCAGTAGCTATCCTAGGAGCGATTCTAACTATGGCTACACCTTC
-	TRBJ1-1	TRBV30	-	CAWSVAGTNSVEAFF	TGTGCCTGGAGTGTAGCCGGGACAAACTCGGTTGAAGCTTTCTTT
TRBD1	TRBJ1-5	TRBV4-1	-	CASSLQGAQPQHF	TGCGCCAGCAGCTTACAGGGGGCCCAGCCCCAGCATTTT
TRBD2	TRBJ2-1	TRBV25-1	few	CASRAGGGSYNEQFF	TGTGCCTCCAGGGCCGGGGGGGGTTCCTACAATGAGCAGTTCTTC
-	TRBJ2-7	TRBV7-2	once	CASRLDSSYEQYF	TGTGCCAGCAGGTTGGACAGTTCCTACGAGCAGTACTTC
-	TRBJ2-6	TRBV7-2	-	CASSLGPVGEAGANVLTF	TGTGCCAGCAGCTTAGGGCCTGTCGGGGAAGCTGGGGCCAACGTCCTGACTTTC
-	TRBJ2-5	TRBV5-1	-	CASSLLTSGGETQYF	TGCGCCAGCAGCTTGTTGACGTCCGGCGGAGAGACCCAGTACTTC
TRBD1	TRBJ2-7	TRBV5-1	-	CASSKQGAVYEQYF	TGCGCCAGCAGCAAACAGGGGGCGGTCTACGAGCAGTACTTC
-	TRBJ1-2	TRBV5-4	-	CASSPDVSYGYTF	TGTGCCAGCAGCCCGGACGTCAGCTATGGCTACACCTTC
-	TRBJ2-3	TRBV20-1	-	CSASDPSRSRTDTQYF	TGCAGTGCTAGTGACCCAAGCAGGTCCCGCACAGATACGCAGTATTTT
TRBD1	TRBJ1-1	TRBV25-1	-	CASRGTGGNTEAFF	TGTGCCAGCAGGGGTACAGGGGGCAACACTGAAGCTTTCTTT
-	TRBJ2-1	TRBV29-1	-	CILSLGNEQFF	TGCATTCTGTCCTTGGGCAATGAGCAGTTCTTC
-	TRBJ1-2	TRBV18	-	CASSPSGTVYGYTF	TGTGCCAGCTCACCTTCAGGGACTGTGTATGGCTACACCTTC
-	TRBJ1-3	TRBV30	-	CAWTPADTIYF	TGTGCCTGGACTCCAGCGGACACCATATATTTT
-	TRBJ1-4	TRBV12-3/TRBV12-4	-	CASSFTDEKLFF	TGTGCCAGCAGTTTTACGGATGAAAAACTGTTTTTT
-	TRBJ2-2	TRBV30	-	CAWSRANTGELFF	TGTGCCTGGAGTAGGGCGAACACCGGGGAGCTGTTTTTT
-	TRBJ2-2	TRBV9	-	CASSVLGTLNTGELFF	TGTGCCAGCAGCGTATTGGGGACCCTTAACACCGGGGAGCTGTTTTTT
-	TRBJ2-1	TRBV24-1	-	CATSDDGISNNEQFF	TGTGCCACCAGTGATGATGGGATCAGCAACAATGAGCAGTTCTTC
TRBD1	TRBJ2-1	TRBV5-6	-	CASSFLGGRSYNEQFF	TGTGCCAGCAGCTTCTTAGGGGGCCGGTCCTACAATGAGCAGTTCTTC
TRBD1	TRBJ1-4	TRBV29-1	once	CSVEEPTGHLGNEKLFF	TGCAGCGTTGAAGAACCGACAGGGCATCTGGGTAATGAAAAACTGTTTTTT
-	TRBJ1-5	TRBV6-5	-	CASSYSINQPQHF	TGTGCCAGCAGTTACTCGATTAATCAGCCCCAGCATTTT
-	TRBJ1-5	TRBV21-1	-	CANTRVAGPGQPQHF	TGTGCCAACACCCGGGTGGCAGGGCCTGGTCAGCCCCAGCATTTT